Following are 21 T cell receptor beta chains from one sample sequenced in a study of blood T cell repertoires in COVID-19. Clones were read by immunoSEQ multiplex PCR, and TCRdb kept only the in-frame ones, dropping some. The sample has around 250,000 clones, about four fifths seen once; the top ten hold approximately 4.7%. The sequenced sample consisted of peripheral blood. Source of these receptors: a man aged 50 to 59 with active or convalescent COVID-19.

The rearrangement uses TRBV7-9 and TRBJ1-2, with 8 bases fitting TRBD1. The CDR3 sequence is 16 residues long. After removal of 4 bases from V and 8 bases from J, the junction contained 15 bases not matched to a gene. The germline CDR1 and CDR2 sequences are SEHNR and FQNEAQ (reference sequence). In nucleotides, the CDR3 is TGTGCCAGCAGCTCTGTCGACAGGGGACTTTCGTGGGGCTACACCTTC. It is translated as CASSSVDRGLSWGYTF.

This clone was seen once. V and J are TRBV3-1 (or the pseudogene TRBV3-2) and TRBJ1-6; D perhaps matches TRBD1 (5 bases). Trimming removed 2 bases from V and 6 bases from J, with 11 bases in between. This CDR3 comprises 15 residues. Germline V gene data show CDR1 as LGHDT and CDR2 as YNNKEL (reference sequence). CDR3 sequence reads: CASSQSGGGNSPLHF. Here the CDR3 DNA reads TGTGCCAGCAGCCAATCCGGGGGTGGTAATTCACCCCTCCACTTT.

As regards this clone: A read error may produce the germline difference seen at one junction end. The genes are TRBV3-1 (or the pseudogene TRBV3-2) and TRBJ1-2, with TRBD1 matching over 7 bases. The CDR3 is 17 residues long. CDR1 and CDR2 (germline): LGHDT, YNNKEL (reference sequence). The CDR3 nucleotides are TGTGCCAGCAGCAAAGAAGGGGGCAGGGAATCCAACTATGGCTACACCTTC. As protein: CASSKEGGRESNYGYTF.

The rearrangement joins TRBV29-1 to TRBJ2-3; 7 nucleotides line up with TRBD1. V was pared by 1 base and J by 4 bases, with 5 bases of the junction left unmatched. The CDR3 is made up of 14 amino acids. Germline CDR1 reads SQVTM; CDR2 reads ANQGSEA. The chain's CDR3 is CSVEAAGGSDTQYF. The CDR3 nucleotides read TGCAGCGTTGAAGCCGCAGGGGGATCAGATACGCAGTATTTT.

This clone came up a few times. The chain combines TRBV6-6 with TRBJ2-1; D possibly corresponds to TRBD2 (5 bases). The CDR3 runs to 13 residues. Germline V gives CDR1 MNHNY, CDR2 SVGAGI (reference sequence). V was clipped by 6 bases and J by 8 bases, with 14 bases between them. The CDR3 DNA sequence: TGTGCCAGCAGACCCGGGGTCTTTTATGAGCAGTTCTTC. It yields the protein CASRPGVFYEQFF.

This clone was observed a few times. The chain recombines TRBV30 with TRBJ1-5, with TRBD1 matching over 7 bases. Trimming removed 0 bases from V and 1 base from J; junction bases left unmatched: 9. This CDR3 is built from 17 residues. The germline V gene has CDR1 GTSNPN and CDR2 SVGIG (reference sequence). For the CDR3, the DNA is TGTGCCTGGAGTGTCGGCGGGAGGGGGCAGAGCAATCAGCCCCAGCATTTT. Its translation is CAWSVGGRGQSNQPQHF.

This chain links TRBV5-1 with TRBJ1-2; unclear D gene. Looked up from germline, CDR1 is SGHRS and CDR2 is YFSETQ. The CDR3 contains 16 residues. Trimming shortened V by 5 bases and J by 7 bases, and 24 bases separated the two germline ends. This CDR3 reads CASSPSRRLFEGGYTF. In DNA form, the CDR3 reads TGCGCCAGCAGTCCTTCAAGGCGGCTTTTTGAGGGTGGCTACACCTTC. Full variable domain (missing parts from reference TRBV5-1 and TRBJ1-2): KAGVTQTPRYLIKTRGQQVTLSCSPISGHRSVSWYQQTPGQGLQFLFEYFSETQRNKGNFPGRFSGRQFSNSRSEMNVSTLELGDSALYLCASSPSRRLFEGGYTFGSGTRLTVV.

V is TRBV9 and J is TRBJ1-4; the D gene is possibly TRBD1 (5 bases). CDR3 length: 14 residues. Germline loops: CDR1 SGDLS, CDR2 YYNGEE. The V end lost 0 bases, the J end lost 10 bases, and 13 bases lay between the germline ends. CDR3 DNA sequence: TGTGCCAGCAGCGTAGGCATAGGGGAGGGAAAACTGTTTTTT. This gives the protein CASSVGIGEGKLFF.

V and J are TRBV2 and TRBJ2-1; D is perhaps TRBD2 (5 bases). Deletions cut 3 bases from V and 4 bases from J, with 16 bases between. This CDR3 has 16 amino acids. Germline CDR1 is SNHLY and CDR2 is FYNNEI. The CDR3 DNA sequence: TGTGCCAGCAGTGACCCCGGACTCCTCTTATACAATGAGCAGTTCTTC. Translating gives CASSDPGLLLYNEQFF.

The rearrangement joins TRBV7-3 to TRBJ2-3, with TRBD2 matching 10 bases. J was trimmed by 1 base and V by 5 bases; bases with no gene match: 6. Germline V gene lookup returns CDR1 SGHTA and CDR2 FQGTGA. This CDR3 contains 16 residues. DNA of the CDR3: TGTGCCAGCAGCCTTAGCGGGGGGCCCGGCACAGATACGCAGTATTTT. It codes for CASSLSGGPGTDTQYF. The full variable domain, completed using reference TRBV7-3 and TRBJ2-3, is GAGVSQTPSNKVTEKGKYVELRCDPISGHTALYWYRQSLGQGPEFLIYFQGTGAADDSGLPNDRFFAVRPEGSVSTLKIQRTERGDSAVYLCASSLSGGPGTDTQYFGPGTRLTVL.

The chain couples TRBV6-5 to TRBJ1-2; D ambiguous. The V gene lost 7 bases and the J gene lost 5 bases, with 17 bases spanning the gap. CDR3 length: 14 amino acids. Germline V CDR1 and CDR2: MNHEY, SVGAGI. The CDR3 here is CASNSPGYSYGYTF. CDR3 bases: TGTGCCAGCAACTCGCCGGGTTACTCTTATGGCTACACCTTC.

The chain couples TRBV2 to TRBJ1-1; TRBD1 matches at 7 bases. V shed 10 bases, J shed 0 bases, and the junction held 17 bases outside the gene matches. CDR1 and CDR2 from the germline V gene are SNHLY and FYNNEI. The CDR3 is 17 residues long. The CDR3 is CAIPWRETGKMNTEAFF. The CDR3 nucleotides read TGTGCCATCCCCTGGAGAGAGACAGGGAAAATGAACACTGAAGCTTTCTTT. The entire variable domain, with the rest obtained from reference TRBV2 and TRBJ1-1, is as follows: EPEVTQTPSHQVTQMGQEVILRCVPISNHLYFYWYRQILGQKVEFLVSFYNNEISEKSEIFDDQFSVERPDGSNFTLKIRSTKLEDSAMYFCAIPWRETGKMNTEAFFGQGTRLTVV.

The table lists this clone with a few counts. The chain has TRBV29-1 and TRBJ1-4; 9 bases agree with TRBD1. The CDR3 loop spans 12 amino acids. Trimming cost V 7 bases and J 6 bases; bases outside gene matches: 3. The germline V gene has CDR1 SQVTM and CDR2 ANQGSEA. The CDR3 coding sequence is TGCAGCGCCAGACAGGGGGATGAAAAACTGTTTTTT. Translated, it gives CSARQGDEKLFF. Full variable domain (remainder filled in from reference TRBV29-1 and TRBJ1-4): SAVISQKPSRDICQRGTSLTIQCQVDSQVTMMFWYRQQPGQSLTLIATANQGSEATYESGFVIDKFPISRPNLTFSTLTVSNMSPEDSSIYLCSARQGDEKLFFGSGTQLSVL.

V usage is TRBV5-5 and J usage is TRBJ1-2; D may be TRBD1 (6 bases). Per germline, CDR1 SGHKS and CDR2 YYEKEE (reference sequence). The CDR3 length is 14 residues. The V end lost 0 bases, the J end lost 4 bases, and 10 bases lay between the germline ends. The CDR3 protein is CASSLVQGLYGYTF. The CDR3 nucleotides read TGTGCCAGCAGCTTGGTACAGGGCCTCTATGGCTACACCTTC.

This chain connects TRBV6-5 to TRBJ2-2, with 8 bases fitting TRBD1. V lost 2 bases to trimming and J lost 1 base; unmatched junction nucleotides: 3. The CDR3 is 16 residues long. Germline CDR1 reads MNHEY; CDR2 reads SVGAGI. In nucleotides, the CDR3 is TGTGCCAGCAGTTACCTCGGGACAGGGAACACCGGGGAGCTGTTTTTT. As protein: CASSYLGTGNTGELFF.

V usage is TRBV7-6 and J usage is TRBJ1-6, with TRBD1 as a possible D gene (5 bases). The germline V gene has CDR1 SGHVS and CDR2 FNYEAQ. This CDR3 spans 14 amino acids. The V end lost 4 bases, the J end lost 9 bases, and 13 bases lay between the germline ends. In nucleotides, the CDR3 is TGTGCCAGCAGCTCCAGGGTATTGGGTTCACCCCTCCACTTT. This encodes CASSSRVLGSPLHF.

This clone was observed a single time. The chain recombines TRBV6-5 with TRBJ2-1, with 9 bases lining up with TRBD1. CDR3 length: 14 residues. Germline V gene lookup returns CDR1 MNHEY and CDR2 SVGAGI. Germline trimming cut 6 bases from V and 9 bases from J; bases unmatched to any gene: 9. Written as DNA, the CDR3 is TGTGCCAGCAGAAGGACAGGGGTGGTTAGTGAGCAGTTCTTC. It yields the protein CASRRTGVVSEQFF.

This chain links TRBV7-9 with TRBJ2-7, with D maybe TRBD2 (5 bases). CDR1 is SEHNR and CDR2 is FQNEAQ in the germline V gene (reference sequence). V lost 6 bases, J lost 2 bases, and 11 bases lay in between. The CDR3 spans 13 residues. The CDR3 region is CASSPGGPYEQYF. CDR3 in DNA: TGTGCCAGCAGTCCTGGCGGGCCCTACGAGCAGTACTTC.

The chain links TRBV5-1 to TRBJ1-6; 9 bases map to TRBD1. V was clipped by 0 bases and J by 7 bases; unmatched bases: 5. Germline-derived CDR1 and CDR2 are SGHRS and YFSETQ. The CDR3 is made up of 16 amino acids. CDR3 nucleotide sequence: TGCGCCAGCAGCTTGGCGGGGGACAGGGAGAATTCACCCCTCCACTTT. Encoded protein: CASSLAGDRENSPLHF.

This clone came up once. This chain connects TRBV6-6 to TRBJ1-3; D might be TRBD1 (5 bases). Looked up from germline, CDR1 is MNHNY and CDR2 is SVGAGI (reference sequence). Trimming took 1 base from V and 0 from J, leaving 10 bases between them. This CDR3 region has 16 residues. CDR3 loop: CASSYYNRNSGNTIYF. The CDR3 bases are TGTGCCAGCAGTTACTACAACAGGAACTCTGGAAACACCATATATTTT.

The J gene is TRBJ1-2, the V gene TRBV12-3 or TRBV12-4, with 7 nucleotides matching TRBD1. Trimming cost V 2 bases and J 7 bases; bases outside gene matches: 4. The CDR3 totals 13 residues. The chain's CDR3 is CASSLRQGGGYTF. The DNA of the CDR3 is TGTGCCAGCAGTTTACGACAGGGAGGTGGCTACACCTTC.